Below, 3 T cell receptor beta chains from the same sample are listed, as sequenced in a study of T cell responses to AZD1222 COVID-19 vaccine. Here immunoSEQ multiplex PCR was the method, and the copy in TCRdb shows in-frame clones only, minus some. The sample holds 100,000 to 150,000 clones, roughly 90% seen once. Specimen: peripheral blood, collected on day 0 of AZD1222 vaccination. The receptors shown here come from an adult in good health.

This chain joins TRBV5-4 and TRBJ2-5; D perhaps matches TRBD2 (5 bases). Germline loops: CDR1 SGHNT, CDR2 YYREEE (reference sequence). V was trimmed by 0 bases and J by 3 bases, leaving 6 bases between them. The CDR3 is made up of 13 amino acids. CDR3 nucleotides: TGTGCCAGCAGCTTGGGAGCGGAAGAGACCCAGTACTTC. Amino acid sequence: CASSLGAEETQYF.

The CDR3 is CASSITGTPGGEKLFF. In DNA, the CDR3 is TGTGCCAGTAGTATCACCGGGACCCCGGGGGGTGAAAAACTGTTTTTT. This chain links TRBV19 with TRBJ1-4; possibly TRBD1 for D (5 bases). Germline CDR1 LNHDA, CDR2 SQIVND (reference sequence). This CDR3 comprises 16 residues. V gave up 3 bases and J gave up 7 bases, with 18 bases separating them.

The V gene is TRBV11-1, the J gene TRBJ1-2, with a weak D call TRBD1 (6 bases). Germline-derived CDR1 and CDR2 are SGHAT and FQDESV (reference sequence). Trimming pared 5 bases from V and 4 bases from J, leaving 17 bases between. This CDR3 has 15 amino acids. The CDR3 is CASSNPAQGRYGYTF. CDR3 nucleotide sequence: TGTGCCAGCAGCAACCCGGCTCAGGGGCGCTATGGCTACACCTTC.